A single sample gave rise to the 16 T cell receptor beta chains below, sequenced in a study of human T cells and chemical hapten exposure. TCRdb analysed the RACE reads with MiXCR anew, one entry per CDR3 protein. The sample comprises 30,000 to 40,000 distinct CDR3 sequences, less than 9% of which are singletons, and 1% to 1.5% rests with the top ten. The time point denotes: pre-sensitization, week 0. Regarding treatment: therapeutic diphenylcyclopropenone sensitization with weekly scalp DPC. The input for sequencing was whole blood, taken in connection with sensitization to the hapten diphenylcyclopropenone (DPC). Receptors originate from a woman between 50 and 59 years old with alopecia areata. Some clones in this sample may be carry-over from other donors' samples.

This chain joins TRBV29-1 and TRBJ2-1; D is unresolved. Trimming pared 8 bases from V and 8 bases from J, leaving 13 bases between. Per germline, CDR1 SQVTM and CDR2 ANQGSEA. This CDR3 is 11 amino acids long. The CDR3 DNA is TGCAGCTCACCGGTGAACTATGAGCAGTTCTTC. Its protein is CSSPVNYEQFF.

In this sample, this clonotype turned up many times. The chain carries TRBV20-1 and TRBJ2-6; D might be TRBD1 (6 bases). Germline V gene sequence: CDR1 DFQATT, CDR2 SNEGSKA (reference sequence). V was shortened by 6 bases and J by 2 bases, with 11 bases between the two germline ends. The CDR3 loop spans 14 amino acids. CDR3 amino acids: CSAKTGTGANVLTF. For the CDR3, the DNA is TGCAGTGCAAAAACAGGGACTGGGGCCAACGTCCTGACTTTC.

This clonotype was detected ten times or more. The V and J genes are TRBV29-1 and TRBJ2-1; D perhaps matches TRBD1 (5 bases). Trimming took 4 bases from V and 0 from J, leaving 7 bases between them. CDR3 size: 13 residues. Germline loops: CDR1 SQVTM, CDR2 ANQGSEA. This CDR3 is CSVADSSYNEQFF. For the CDR3, the DNA is TGCAGCGTTGCTGACAGCTCCTACAATGAGCAGTTCTTC.

This clonotype was found many times. The chain links TRBV12-3 or TRBV12-4 to TRBJ2-4, with D maybe TRBD1 (6 bases). V dropped 6 bases and J dropped 0 bases, with 15 bases sitting between them. The CDR3 consists of 16 residues. CDR3 residues: CASSLYRALAKNIQYF. In DNA form, the CDR3 reads TGTGCCAGCAGCCTGTACAGGGCACTAGCCAAAAACATTCAGTACTTC.

The table lists this clonotype with many counts. J is TRBJ2-2 and V is TRBV20-1; D not resolved. Trimming took off 2 bases at V and 6 bases at J, with 13 bases between the two ends. The CDR3 spans 14 residues. CDR1 and CDR2 from the germline V gene are DFQATT and SNEGSKA (reference sequence). The CDR3 DNA follows: TGCAGTGCTAGACGGAATGGCGCTCCCGGGGAGCTGTTTTTT. Residues: CSARRNGAPGELFF.

This sequence joins TRBV2 and TRBJ2-1, with unresolved D. The V gene lost 2 bases and the J gene lost 2 bases, with 10 bases spanning the gap. The CDR3 totals 15 residues. In germline, CDR1 is SNHLY, CDR2 FYNNEI. The CDR3 region is CASSESLSPYNEQFF. The DNA for the CDR3 is TGTGCCAGCAGTGAAAGCCTCTCTCCCTACAATGAGCAGTTCTTC.

The chain recombines TRBV6-9 with TRBJ2-1; 9 bases are a match to TRBD2. The germline gives CDR1 MNHGY, CDR2 SVAAGI. Trimming cost V 5 bases and J 5 bases; bases outside gene matches: 4. CDR3 length: 14 amino acids. This CDR3 is CASSPGLADNEQFF. The CDR3 DNA follows: TGTGCCAGCAGTCCGGGACTAGCCGACAATGAGCAGTTCTTC.

V usage is TRBV29-1 and J usage is TRBJ2-1, with 10 bases fitting TRBD2. Germline V gene data show CDR1 as SQVTM and CDR2 as ANQGSEA. There are 12 residues in the CDR3. Trimming cost V 2 bases and J 9 bases; bases outside gene matches: 1. CDR3 protein: CSVESSGGEQFF. DNA of the CDR3: TGCAGCGTTGAATCTAGCGGGGGTGAGCAGTTCTTC.

The chain couples TRBV5-1 to TRBJ2-3; D ambiguous. This CDR3 region has 12 residues. Germline V CDR1 and CDR2: SGHRS, YFSETQ. Trimming took off 0 bases at V and 6 bases at J, with 5 bases between the two ends. CDR3 DNA: TGCGCCAGCAGCTTGGTAGAGGATACGCAGTATTTT. Its translation is CASSLVEDTQYF.

This clonotype was seen repeatedly, ten times or more. The chain recombines TRBV29-1 with TRBJ1-4, with D possibly being TRBD1 (6 bases). The germline V and J ends were trimmed by 3 bases and 8 bases, with 13 bases remaining between them. The CDR3 has 13 amino acids. Per germline, CDR1 SQVTM and CDR2 ANQGSEA. The CDR3 reads CSVERGAGEKLFF. CDR3 nucleotide sequence: TGCAGCGTTGAGAGGGGGGCGGGAGAAAAACTGTTTTTT.

The sample holds many counts of this clonotype. The chain couples TRBV19 to TRBJ1-5; 7 nucleotides agree with TRBD1. This CDR3 spans 13 amino acids. The ends lost 6 bases at V and 7 bases at J; junction bases unmatched: 6. Per the germline V gene, CDR1 is LNHDA and CDR2 is SQIVND (reference sequence). The DNA of the CDR3 is TGTGCCAGTAGCCAGGACAGGCGGCAGCCCCAGCATTTT. This codes for CASSQDRRQPQHF.

Turning to this clonotype: Given a much more abundant clone one base away, this may be a read error. The chain uses TRBV29-1 and TRBJ2-2, with D maybe TRBD2 (6 bases). V shed 7 bases and J shed 4 bases, with 13 bases lying between them. The CDR3 covers 13 residues. From germline, CDR1 is SQVTM and CDR2 ANQGSEA. CDR3 loop: CSGASAITGELFF. The DNA of the CDR3 is TGCAGCGGCGCTAGCGCGATCACCGGGGAGCTGTTTTTT.

This clonotype was picked up many times. The chain carries TRBV12-3 or TRBV12-4 and TRBJ2-7; perhaps TRBD1 as D (6 bases). With 2 bases removed from V and 4 bases from J, the gap between germline ends came to 12 bases. This CDR3 region has 14 residues. CDR3 nucleotide sequence: TGTGCCAGCAGTTTAAATACAGGGTCGTACGAGCAGTACTTC. Its translation: CASSLNTGSYEQYF.

The rearrangement joins TRBV29-1 to TRBJ2-1, with 7 bases matching TRBD2. V lost 4 bases and J lost 7; bases outside the gene matches: 10. Germline loops: CDR1 SQVTM, CDR2 ANQGSEA. The CDR3 has 14 residues. This CDR3 is CSVVRAGVGNEQFF. The CDR3 region has the DNA TGCAGCGTTGTGAGGGCGGGAGTAGGAAATGAGCAGTTCTTC.

This clonotype has a count of ten or more. The chain combines TRBV18 with TRBJ1-5; D not certain. The germline V gene encodes CDR1 KGHSH and CDR2 LQKENI. The CDR3 covers 16 residues. V was pared by 5 bases and J by 0 bases, with 14 bases between. CDR3 bases: TGTGCCAGCTCATCCCGGACTGCATCTAGCAATCAGCCCCAGCATTTT. Translating gives CASSSRTASSNQPQHF.

The chain combines TRBV18 with TRBJ2-6, with 9 bases fitting TRBD1. Germline values: CDR1 KGHSH, CDR2 LQKENI. V lost 6 bases, J lost 4 bases, and 10 bases stayed unmatched. This CDR3 comprises 17 residues. The CDR3 nucleotides read TGTGCCAGCTCTCAGACCGGGACAGGGATGGGGGCCAACGTCCTGACTTTC. Translated, it gives CASSQTGTGMGANVLTF.